One and the same sample provided the 17 T cell receptor beta chains below, sequenced in a study of PD-L1 blockade in urothelial cancer. Assay: immunoSEQ multiplex PCR; the TCRdb copy retains only in-frame clones and omits some. Counted here are tens of thousands of clones, over 75% occurring once; the ten biggest clones make up approximately 3.5%. The sequencing used PBMCs, collected around atezolizumab (anti-PD-L1) treatment. These receptors came from a man aged 65-85 years with urothelial cancer.

The CDR3 bases are TGTGCCAACTCTCCCGGGATCCGGACCCAAGAGACCCAGTACTTC. This sequence encodes CANSPGIRTQETQYF. The chain recombines TRBV6-4 with TRBJ2-5, with a possible D match to TRBD2 (5 bases). CDR3 length equals 15 residues. The germline gives CDR1 MRHNA, CDR2 SNTAGT. Trimming stripped 10 bases from V and 1 base from J, with 19 bases between.

This sequence joins TRBV11-2 and TRBJ1-1, with D possibly being TRBD1 (5 bases). The CDR3 sequence is 16 residues long. V lost 4 bases and J lost 5, with 20 bases in between. Germline lookup yields CDR1 SGHAT and CDR2 FQNNGV. The CDR3 coding sequence is TGTGCCAGCAGCTCACCCTTGCGGGGGGATTGGACTGAAGCTTTCTTT. Its protein is CASSSPLRGDWTEAFF.

This chain connects TRBV18 to TRBJ2-2, with 7 bases identical to TRBD1. V dropped 3 bases and J dropped 3; count of bases not matched to a gene: 1. The CDR3 consists of 14 residues. In germline, CDR1 is KGHSH, CDR2 LQKENI. Written as DNA, the CDR3 is TGTGCCAGCTCACCTACAGGGGACACCGGGGAGCTGTTTTTT. It specifies CASSPTGDTGELFF.

The chain joins TRBV15 to TRBJ1-2, with a possible D match to TRBD1 (6 bases). Trimming cost V 3 bases and J 6 bases, with 23 bases left between them. The CDR3 extends over 17 amino acids. Germline CDR1 is LNHNV and CDR2 is YYDKDF (reference sequence). CDR3 sequence (DNA): TGTGCCACCAGCAGCGAACTGGCGGGGGGCAAAGTGGATGGCTACACCTTC. It codes for CATSSELAGGKVDGYTF.

The CDR3 DNA reads TGTGCCAGCTCACTAGGGCGGGGCAATCAAGACGAGCAGTACTTC. As protein: CASSLGRGNQDEQYF. The V call is TRBV18, the J call TRBJ2-7; the D gene is possibly TRBD2 (6 bases). V was clipped by 4 bases and J by 5 bases, with 18 bases between them. The germline CDR1 and CDR2 sequences are KGHSH and LQKENI. CDR3 size: 15 residues.

This rearrangement joins TRBV7-6 to TRBJ2-3, with 10 bases fitting TRBD2. The V gene end was trimmed by 5 bases and the J gene end by 1 base; junction bases not matched to a gene: 6. CDR1 and CDR2 (germline): SGHVS, FNYEAQ. The CDR3 runs 16 residues. This CDR3 reads CASSPLAGARTDTQYF. CDR3 DNA: TGTGCCAGCAGCCCCCTAGCGGGAGCCCGCACAGATACGCAGTATTTT.

The chain carries TRBV7-2 and TRBJ2-7, with D maybe TRBD1 (6 bases). The CDR3 covers 15 residues. V lost 2 bases and J lost 0, with 11 bases in between. Germline assignment: CDR1 SGHTA and CDR2 FQGNSA. CDR3 DNA sequence: TGTGCCAGCAGCTTACGGCAGGGGAGCTCCTACGAGCAGTACTTC. It translates to CASSLRQGSSYEQYF.

This chain joins TRBV6-5 and TRBJ1-5; TRBD1 might be the D (5 bases). Germline-derived CDR1 and CDR2 are MNHEY and SVGAGI. The CDR3 has 15 residues. V lost 5 bases and J 6 bases, leaving 17 bases between the germline ends. The CDR3 spells CASSPGVGRSQPQHF. CDR3 bases: TGTGCCAGCAGTCCGGGGGTCGGGCGCAGTCAGCCCCAGCATTTT.

The genes are TRBV11-2 and TRBJ1-1; D is perhaps TRBD1 (5 bases). The CDR3 extends over 13 amino acids. Germline assignment: CDR1 SGHAT and CDR2 FQNNGV. V lost 5 bases and J lost 2, with 9 bases in between. CDR3 loop: CASSTGINTEAFF. The CDR3 DNA follows: TGTGCCAGCAGCACAGGAATAAACACTGAAGCTTTCTTT.

This rearrangement joins TRBV6-5 to TRBJ2-3, with 10 bases aligning to TRBD2. The trim removed 11 bases at V and 4 bases at J, leaving 6 bases unmatched. Looked up from germline, CDR1 is MNHEY and CDR2 is SVGAGI. This CDR3 contains 13 residues. The CDR3 sequence: CAVGAGGPDTQYF. The DNA of the CDR3 is TGTGCCGTGGGAGCGGGAGGGCCAGATACGCAGTATTTT.

CDR3 DNA: TGCGCCAGCAGCGAAGGGACTAGCCTGTTCACAGATACGCAGTATTTT. This translates into CASSEGTSLFTDTQYF. The chain is built from TRBV5-1 and TRBJ2-3; 9 nucleotides agree with TRBD2. Germline V gene sequence: CDR1 SGHRS, CDR2 YFSETQ. The CDR3 is 16 amino acids. V lost 4 bases to trimming and J lost 2 bases; unmatched junction nucleotides: 8.

V and J are TRBV4-2 and TRBJ2-7, with 9 bases matching TRBD2. In germline, CDR1 is LGHNA, CDR2 YNFKEQ. The ends lost 1 base at V and 4 bases at J; junction bases unmatched: 8. The CDR3 covers 16 residues. The CDR3 bases are TGTGCCAGCAGCCAAGGTGCCCGAGCGGGGGGTTACGAGCAGTACTTC. Translation: CASSQGARAGGYEQYF.

The rearrangement links TRBV5-1 to TRBJ2-1, with a weak D call TRBD2 (6 bases). Germline loops: CDR1 SGHRS, CDR2 YFSETQ. This CDR3 contains 15 residues. The germline V and J ends were trimmed by 2 bases and 7 bases, with 16 bases remaining between them. In DNA, the CDR3 is TGCGCCAGCAGCTTAACATTGGGACTCCTAAATGAGCAGTTCTTC. Translated: CASSLTLGLLNEQFF.

V is TRBV27 and J is TRBJ2-7; 8 nucleotides align to TRBD2. Germline trimming cut 5 bases from V and 6 bases from J; bases unmatched to any gene: 12. The CDR3 runs to 15 residues. Germline V gives CDR1 MNHEY, CDR2 SMNVEV (reference sequence). This CDR3 reads CASSPGLVAPGEQYF. The DNA for the CDR3 is TGTGCCAGCAGTCCGGGACTAGTGGCCCCCGGCGAGCAGTACTTC.

This CDR3 reads CASSPPVAAAGVMNTEAFF. The CDR3 DNA reads as TGTGCCAGCTCACCACCTGTTGCCGCCGCGGGTGTTATGAACACTGAAGCTTTCTTT. V usage is TRBV18 and J usage is TRBJ1-1; D gene ambiguous. This CDR3 spans 19 amino acids. The V end was cut by 0 bases, the J end by 0 bases, with 20 bases between. Germline V gene data show CDR1 as KGHSH and CDR2 as LQKENI.

A single count supports this clone. V usage is TRBV6-4 and J usage is TRBJ2-7; TRBD2 aligns across 8 bases. CDR1 is MRHNA, CDR2 SNTAGT, per germline. The CDR3 length is 16 residues. Losses at the gene ends were 6 bases for V and 4 bases for J; bases not matched to a gene: 14. CDR3 nucleotides: TGTGCCAGCAGGGGGTTGGGCGGGGGGACATCTTACGAGCAGTACTTC. This gives the protein CASRGLGGGTSYEQYF.

This clone was observed once. The J gene is TRBJ2-2, the V gene TRBV19; 9 bases align to TRBD2. Germline-derived CDR1 and CDR2 are LNHDA and SQIVND (reference sequence). The CDR3 contains 18 residues. V dropped 1 base and J dropped 0; count of bases not matched to a gene: 6. CDR3 bases: TGTGCCAGTAGTATAGTCGGAGCGGGGGGTTCGAACACCGGGGAGCTGTTTTTT. Translating it yields CASSIVGAGGSNTGELFF.